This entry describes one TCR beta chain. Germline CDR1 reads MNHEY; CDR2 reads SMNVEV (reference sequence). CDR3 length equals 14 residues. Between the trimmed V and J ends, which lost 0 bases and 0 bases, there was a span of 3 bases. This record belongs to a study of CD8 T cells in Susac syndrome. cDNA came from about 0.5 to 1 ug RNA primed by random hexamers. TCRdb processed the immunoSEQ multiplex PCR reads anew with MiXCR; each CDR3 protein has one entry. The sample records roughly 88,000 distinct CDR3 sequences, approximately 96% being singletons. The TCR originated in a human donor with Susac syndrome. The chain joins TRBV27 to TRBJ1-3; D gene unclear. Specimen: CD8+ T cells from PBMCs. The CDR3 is CASSLSTSGNTIYF. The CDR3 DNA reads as TGTGCCAGCAGTTTATCCACCTCTGGAAACACCATATATTTT.